This T cell receptor beta chain was recorded in a study of shared clonotypes between healthy human individuals. Generated by immunoSEQ multiplex PCR, the TCRdb table keeps only in-frame clones and is missing some. Here the sample spans hundreds of thousands of clones, about 92% being singletons. The CDR3 is 15 residues long. Trimming cost V 5 bases and J 0 bases, with 11 bases left between them. Germline V gene sequence: CDR1 SGHAT, CDR2 FQNNGV. CD8 cells regarded as naive lacked CD45RO, were positively chosen for CCR7, and omitted terminally differentiated effector memory CD45RA+ cells. This receptor was obtained from a man under 40 in good health. The sample consisted of naive CD8+ T cells sorted from blood. The rearrangement uses TRBV11-2 and TRBJ2-1; D is unresolved. In DNA, the CDR3 is TGTGCCAGCAGCCCCGGACCGTCCTCCTACAATGAGCAGTTCTTC. Its protein product is CASSPGPSSYNEQFF.